Listed below are T cell receptor beta chains from one sample, sequenced in a study of beta chain features in type 1 diabetes. Profiling relied on immunoSEQ multiplex PCR, and the TCRdb table lists in-frame clones only, not all of them. The sample has hundreds of thousands of clones, 11% to 15% seen once. Sequenced input: naive CD4+ T cells from blood. Receptors originate from a man younger than 30 with type 1 diabetes. The CDR3 runs from the conserved cysteine through the conserved F or W. The D gene is left open where the match is weak. Clone size appears in some rows only: once, few, many, or a class for an expanded clone.

CDR3 DNA: TGCAGCACCGAAGGGTCTGAGGGTCTCGATGAGCAGTTCTTC
CDR3 protein: CSTEGSEGLDEQFF
clone size: NA
J gene: TRBJ2-1
V gene: TRBV29-1
D gene: NA

CDR3 DNA: TGTGCCTGGAGTTTCCGACAGGGGACCTACGAGCAGTACTTC
CDR3 protein: CAWSFRQGTYEQYF
clone size: few
J gene: TRBJ2-7
V gene: TRBV30
D gene: TRBD1

CDR3 DNA: TGCGCCAGCAGCCACATTAGGGACAGGGGGCGGGATACGCAGTATTTT
CDR3 protein: CASSHIRDRGRDTQYF
clone size: few
J gene: TRBJ2-3
V gene: TRBV4-3
D gene: TRBD1

CDR3 DNA: TGTGCCTGGAGTGTATTAGGCGATACGCAGTATTTT
CDR3 protein: CAWSVLGDTQYF
clone size: few
J gene: TRBJ2-3
V gene: TRBV30
D gene: NA

CDR3 DNA: TGTGCCTGGAGGCACCGGGGTCTTGAAAAACTGTTTTTT
CDR3 protein: CAWRHRGLEKLFF
clone size: few
J gene: TRBJ1-4
V gene: TRBV30
D gene: NA

CDR3 DNA: TGTGCCAGCAGCTTTTCGGGCACAGATACGCAGTATTTT
CDR3 protein: CASSFSGTDTQYF
clone size: NA
J gene: TRBJ2-3
V gene: TRBV7-2
D gene: NA

CDR3 DNA: TGTGCCATCAGGGCATCCGCGGGTGGGCCAAATGGCTACACCTTC
CDR3 protein: CAIRASAGGPNGYTF
clone size: few
J gene: TRBJ1-2
V gene: TRBV10-3
D gene: NA

CDR3 DNA: TGTGCCAGCAGTGAATACGGGACAGGGGGCGTCAATCAGCCCCAGCATTTT
CDR3 protein: CASSEYGTGGVNQPQHF
clone size: few
J gene: TRBJ1-5
V gene: TRBV25-1
D gene: TRBD1

CDR3 DNA: TGTGCCAGCAGCCACGCTAGCGGGATTAACTGGGAGCAGTTCTTC
CDR3 protein: CASSHASGINWEQFF
clone size: few
J gene: TRBJ2-1
V gene: TRBV28
D gene: TRBD2

CDR3 DNA: TGTGCCAGCAGTGATAAGGGACAGGGGATTTACAATGAGCAGTTCTTC
CDR3 protein: CASSDKGQGIYNEQFF
clone size: few
J gene: TRBJ2-1
V gene: TRBV25-1
D gene: TRBD1

CDR3 DNA: TGTGCCAGCAGCGTAGGGTTGGGGATGGAGACCCAGTACTTC
CDR3 protein: CASSVGLGMETQYF
clone size: NA
J gene: TRBJ2-5
V gene: TRBV9
D gene: NA

CDR3 DNA: TGTGCCAGCAGTGAAGCCGGCAGGGCCCTTGGCTACACCTTC
CDR3 protein: CASSEAGRALGYTF
clone size: few
J gene: TRBJ1-2
V gene: TRBV6-1
D gene: NA

CDR3 DNA: TGTGCCTGGGTCCAGACAGGGGGTAAAGAGACCCAGTACTTC
CDR3 protein: CAWVQTGGKETQYF
clone size: NA
J gene: TRBJ2-5
V gene: TRBV30
D gene: TRBD1

CDR3 DNA: TGTGCCAGTAGTGAAAGATCAACTAATGAAAAACTGTTTTTT
CDR3 protein: CASSERSTNEKLFF
clone size: few
J gene: TRBJ1-4
V gene: TRBV19
D gene: NA

CDR3 DNA: TGTGCCAGCAGCTTGAGCCCCACCCTGGCTAGGTCGAACACTGAAGCTTTCTTT
CDR3 protein: CASSLSPTLARSNTEAFF
clone size: few
J gene: TRBJ1-1
V gene: TRBV7-3
D gene: NA

CDR3 DNA: TGCAGCTCCCCGCCCACAAAAGCGGGAGGAATGAGGTACGAGCAGTACTTC
CDR3 protein: CSSPPTKAGGMRYEQYF
clone size: NA
J gene: TRBJ2-7
V gene: TRBV29-1
D gene: TRBD2

CDR3 DNA: TGTGCCAGCAGCCAACCTGGCGGCCCTGAAGCTTTCTTT
CDR3 protein: CASSQPGGPEAFF
clone size: few
J gene: TRBJ1-1
V gene: TRBV4-2
D gene: NA

CDR3 DNA: TGCAGCGTGGCGGGGACAGGGGGCAAGATCACTGAAGCTTTCTTT
CDR3 protein: CSVAGTGGKITEAFF
clone size: few
J gene: TRBJ1-1
V gene: TRBV29-1
D gene: TRBD1

CDR3 DNA: TGTGCCAGCAGTCGGGACAGGGCGGGTCAGCCCCAGCATTTT
CDR3 protein: CASSRDRAGQPQHF
clone size: few
J gene: TRBJ1-5
V gene: TRBV7-2
D gene: TRBD1

CDR3 DNA: TGTGCCAGCAGCATTCGCGCCTCGGACAGCTATGGCTACACCTTC
CDR3 protein: CASSIRASDSYGYTF
clone size: NA
J gene: TRBJ1-2
V gene: TRBV9
D gene: NA

CDR3 DNA: TGTGCCTTAAACTCGGGAACCTCCTACGAGCAGTACTTC
CDR3 protein: CALNSGTSYEQYF
clone size: NA
J gene: TRBJ2-7
V gene: TRBV30
D gene: NA

CDR3 DNA: TGTGCCAGCAGCCCCGTACGTGGGGCCAAAAACATTCAGTACTTC
CDR3 protein: CASSPVRGAKNIQYF
clone size: few
J gene: TRBJ2-4
V gene: TRBV7-9
D gene: NA

CDR3 DNA: TGTGCCAGCAGCAGGGACAGGAACACTGAAGCTTTCTTT
CDR3 protein: CASSRDRNTEAFF
clone size: few
J gene: TRBJ1-1
V gene: TRBV6-5
D gene: TRBD1

CDR3 DNA: TGTGCCAGCAGCTTAGAACCGGGACGGGGTTACGAGCAGTACTTC
CDR3 protein: CASSLEPGRGYEQYF
clone size: few
J gene: TRBJ2-7
V gene: TRBV5-4
D gene: NA

CDR3 DNA: TGTGCTAGCAGCTTAGGGGGGACCAACAATGAGCAGTTCTTC
CDR3 protein: CASSLGGTNNEQFF
clone size: once
J gene: TRBJ2-1
V gene: TRBV7-7
D gene: NA

CDR3 DNA: TGCGCCAGCAGCCCAATCCGGGACTCCAATTCACCCCTCCACTTT
CDR3 protein: CASSPIRDSNSPLHF
clone size: NA
J gene: TRBJ1-6
V gene: TRBV4-3
D gene: NA

CDR3 DNA: TGTGCCAGCAGACTCGGGGGGGCGACAGATACGCAGTATTTT
CDR3 protein: CASRLGGATDTQYF
clone size: NA
J gene: TRBJ2-3
V gene: TRBV27
D gene: TRBD2